This T cell receptor (beta chain) was retrieved from a study of OX40 agonist ivuxolimab in advanced cancers. The protocol was immunoSEQ multiplex PCR, while the TCRdb copy is restricted to in-frame clones and leaves out a portion. The sample lists 75,000 to 95,000 clones; 80% to 90% were seen once. Per germline, CDR1 SSHAT and CDR2 FNYEAQ (reference sequence). This CDR3 is 13 amino acids long. Concerning this clone: No antigen is known for it. An end of the junction differs from the germline gene, which may be a read error.

Regarding the study as a whole: Certain nonresponders likewise exhibited a low normalized T-cell clonal expansion.

Systemic immunosuppression or a history of autoimmune disease excluded patients. The starting material was CD4+ or CD8+ T cells sorted from blood, obtained in a trial of the OX40 agonist ivuxolimab. The sequence was obtained from an adult with an advanced solid tumor such as melanoma, head and neck, liver or kidney cancer. The J gene is TRBJ1-1, the V gene TRBV7-7; unclear D gene. The CDR3 region has the DNA TGTGCTAGCAGCTTGGTGTTGAACACTGAAGCTTTCTTT. This encodes CASSLVLNTEAFF.